This T cell receptor (beta chain) was observed in a study of blood T cell repertoires in COVID-19. Overall study: The United States, Italy and Spain were the sources of the acute and convalescent COVID-19 samples. PBMCs, B-cell-depleted T cells, or T cells provided the cDNA or gDNA that made up the material.

CDR3 size: 16 residues. The trim removed 3 bases at V and 11 bases at J, leaving 15 bases unmatched. Looked up from germline, CDR1 is KGHSH and CDR2 is LQKENI. Original methodology: The authors estimated nucleated cell counts from reference gene primer amplification. This table comes from immunoSEQ multiplex PCR, and its TCRdb copy is limited to in-frame clones, with some not included. From that table come the V and J calls and clone size; the DNA was used to work out D and trimming. Of tens of thousands of clones in the sample, approximately 89% are singletons; the top ten hold less than 4.5%. This sequence originates from a man aged 60 to 69 with acute or convalescent COVID-19. This rearrangement joins TRBV18 to TRBJ2-1; 8 bases match TRBD2. Sequences were obtained from peripheral blood. CDR3 amino acids: CASSPPWTGGPSQQFF. CDR3 nucleotides: TGTGCCAGCTCACCCCCCTGGACGGGAGGGCCGTCGCAGCAGTTCTTC.